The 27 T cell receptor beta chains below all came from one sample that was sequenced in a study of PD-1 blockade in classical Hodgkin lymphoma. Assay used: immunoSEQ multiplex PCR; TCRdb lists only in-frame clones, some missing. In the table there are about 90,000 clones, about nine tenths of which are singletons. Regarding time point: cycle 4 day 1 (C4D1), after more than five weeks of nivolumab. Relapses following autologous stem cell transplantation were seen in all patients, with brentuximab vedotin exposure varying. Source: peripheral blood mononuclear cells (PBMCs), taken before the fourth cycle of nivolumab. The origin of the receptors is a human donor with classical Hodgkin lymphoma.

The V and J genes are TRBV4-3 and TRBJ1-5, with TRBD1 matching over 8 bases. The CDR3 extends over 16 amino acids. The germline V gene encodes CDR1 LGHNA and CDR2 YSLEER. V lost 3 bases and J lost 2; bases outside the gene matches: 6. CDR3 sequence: CASSQDTDRGNQPQHF. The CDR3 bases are TGCGCCAGCAGCCAGGATACGGACAGGGGCAATCAGCCCCAGCATTTT.

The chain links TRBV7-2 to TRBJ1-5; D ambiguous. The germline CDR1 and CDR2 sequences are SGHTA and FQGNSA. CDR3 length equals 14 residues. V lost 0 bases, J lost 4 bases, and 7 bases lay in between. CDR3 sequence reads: CASSLALSNQPQHF. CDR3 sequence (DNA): TGTGCCAGCAGCTTAGCGCTCAGTAATCAGCCCCAGCATTTT.

CDR3 nucleotides: TGTGCCTGGGCTCCAGGACGGCTGAACACTGAAGCTTTCTTT. This sequence encodes CAWAPGRLNTEAFF. The chain uses TRBV30 and TRBJ1-1; D call uncertain. In germline, CDR1 is GTSNPN, CDR2 SVGIG (reference sequence). V was trimmed by 5 bases and J by 0 bases, leaving 13 bases between them. The CDR3 totals 14 residues.

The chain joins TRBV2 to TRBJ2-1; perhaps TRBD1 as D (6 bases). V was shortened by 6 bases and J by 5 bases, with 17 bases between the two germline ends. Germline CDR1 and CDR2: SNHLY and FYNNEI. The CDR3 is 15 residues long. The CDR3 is CASRPRDTFHNEQFF. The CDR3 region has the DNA TGTGCCAGCAGGCCCCGGGACACATTCCACAATGAGCAGTTCTTC.

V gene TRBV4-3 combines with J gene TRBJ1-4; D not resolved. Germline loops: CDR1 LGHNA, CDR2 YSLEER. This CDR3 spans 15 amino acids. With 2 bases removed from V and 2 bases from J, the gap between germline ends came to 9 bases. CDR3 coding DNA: TGCGCCAGCAGCCAACCTGACGGTACTAATGAAAAACTGTTTTTT. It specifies CASSQPDGTNEKLFF.

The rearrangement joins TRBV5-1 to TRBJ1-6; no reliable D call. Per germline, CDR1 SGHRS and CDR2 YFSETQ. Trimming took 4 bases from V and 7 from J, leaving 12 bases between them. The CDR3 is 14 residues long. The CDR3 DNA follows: TGCGCCAGCAGCCCTGGGAGGATGAATTCACCCCTCCACTTT. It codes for CASSPGRMNSPLHF.

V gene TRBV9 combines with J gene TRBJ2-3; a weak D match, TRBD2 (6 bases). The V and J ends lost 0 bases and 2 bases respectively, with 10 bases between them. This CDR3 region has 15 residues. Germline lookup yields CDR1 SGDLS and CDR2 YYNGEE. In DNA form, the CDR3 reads TGTGCCAGCAGCGTAGTGGGACTGCACACAGATACGCAGTATTTT. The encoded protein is CASSVVGLHTDTQYF. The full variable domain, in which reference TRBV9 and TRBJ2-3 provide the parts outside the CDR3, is DSGVTQTPKHLITATGQRVTLRCSPRSGDLSVYWYQQSLDQGLQFLIQYYNGEERAKGNILERFSAQQFPDLHSELNLSSLELGDSALYFCASSVVGLHTDTQYFGPGTRLTVL.

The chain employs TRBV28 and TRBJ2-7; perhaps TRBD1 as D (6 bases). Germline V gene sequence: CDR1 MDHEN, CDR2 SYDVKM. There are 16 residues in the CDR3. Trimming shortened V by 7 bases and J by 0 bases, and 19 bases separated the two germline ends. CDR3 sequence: CASIQDNLGGSYEQYF. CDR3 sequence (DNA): TGTGCCAGCATTCAGGATAACCTAGGGGGCTCCTACGAGCAGTACTTC.

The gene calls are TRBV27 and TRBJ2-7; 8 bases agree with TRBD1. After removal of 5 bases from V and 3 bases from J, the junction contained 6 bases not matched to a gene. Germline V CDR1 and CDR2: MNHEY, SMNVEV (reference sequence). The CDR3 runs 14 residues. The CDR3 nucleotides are TGTGCCAGCAGTCACACAGGGGGAGACTACGAGCAGTACTTC. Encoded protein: CASSHTGGDYEQYF.

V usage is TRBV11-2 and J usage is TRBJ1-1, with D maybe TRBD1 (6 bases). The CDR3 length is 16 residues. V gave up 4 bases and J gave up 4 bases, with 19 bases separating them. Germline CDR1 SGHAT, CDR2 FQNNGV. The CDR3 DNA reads TGTGCCAGCAGCTCGGGGGCCAGTTTAGCTAGCACTGAAGCTTTCTTT. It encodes CASSSGASLASTEAFF.

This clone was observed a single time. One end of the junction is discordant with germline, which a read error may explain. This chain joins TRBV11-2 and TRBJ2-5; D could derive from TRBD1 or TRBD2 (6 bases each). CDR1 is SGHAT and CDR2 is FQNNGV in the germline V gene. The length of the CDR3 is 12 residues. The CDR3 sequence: CASNLGGETQYF. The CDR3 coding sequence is TGTGCCAGCAACTTAGGGGGGGAGACCCAGTACTTC.

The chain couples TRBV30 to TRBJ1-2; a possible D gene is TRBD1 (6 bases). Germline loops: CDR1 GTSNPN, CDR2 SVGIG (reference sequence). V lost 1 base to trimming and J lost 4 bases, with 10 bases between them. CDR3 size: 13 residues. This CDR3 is CAWSEGQSYGYTF. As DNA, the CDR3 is TGTGCCTGGAGTGAAGGACAGAGCTATGGCTACACCTTC.

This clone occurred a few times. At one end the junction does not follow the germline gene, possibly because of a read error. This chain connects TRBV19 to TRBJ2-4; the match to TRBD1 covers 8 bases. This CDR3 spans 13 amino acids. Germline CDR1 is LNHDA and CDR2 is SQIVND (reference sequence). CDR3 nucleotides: TGTGCCAGTAGTGTAGACAGGGGAAACATTCAGTACTTC. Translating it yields CASSVDRGNIQYF. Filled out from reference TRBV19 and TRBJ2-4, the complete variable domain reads DGGITQSPKYLFRKEGQNVTLSCEQNLNHDAMYWYRQDPGQGLRLIYYSQIVNDFQKGDIAEGYSVSREKKESFPLTVTSAQKNPTAFYLCASSVDRGNIQYFGAGTRLSVL.

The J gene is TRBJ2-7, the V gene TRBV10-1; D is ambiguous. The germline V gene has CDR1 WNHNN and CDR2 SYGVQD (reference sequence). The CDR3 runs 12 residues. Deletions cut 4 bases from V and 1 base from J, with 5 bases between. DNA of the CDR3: TGCGCCAGCAGTGGCGGATCCTACGAGCAGTACTTC. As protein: CASSGGSYEQYF.

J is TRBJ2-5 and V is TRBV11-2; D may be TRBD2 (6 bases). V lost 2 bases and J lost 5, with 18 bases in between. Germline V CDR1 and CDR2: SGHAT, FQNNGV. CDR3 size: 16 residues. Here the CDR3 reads CASSLPRLEFHETQYF. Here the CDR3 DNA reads TGTGCCAGCAGCTTACCTAGACTAGAGTTTCACGAGACCCAGTACTTC.

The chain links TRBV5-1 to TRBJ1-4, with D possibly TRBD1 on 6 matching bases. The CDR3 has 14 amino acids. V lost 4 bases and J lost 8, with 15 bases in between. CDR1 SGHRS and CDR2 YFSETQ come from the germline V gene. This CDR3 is CASSLDSPGEKLFF. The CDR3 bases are TGCGCCAGCAGCCTGGACAGCCCGGGAGAAAAACTGTTTTTT.

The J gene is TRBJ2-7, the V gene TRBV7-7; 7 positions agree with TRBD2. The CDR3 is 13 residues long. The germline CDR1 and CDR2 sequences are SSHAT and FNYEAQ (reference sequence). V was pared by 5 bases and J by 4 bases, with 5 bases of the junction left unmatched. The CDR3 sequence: CASSGDGGYEQYF. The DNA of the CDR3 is TGTGCCAGCAGCGGGGACGGGGGGTACGAGCAGTACTTC.

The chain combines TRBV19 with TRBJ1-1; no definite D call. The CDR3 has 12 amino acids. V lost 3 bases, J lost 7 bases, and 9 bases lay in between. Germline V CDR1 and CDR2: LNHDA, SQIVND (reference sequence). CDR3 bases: TGTGCCAGTAGTATCTACGGGTTTGAAGCTTTCTTT. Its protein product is CASSIYGFEAFF.

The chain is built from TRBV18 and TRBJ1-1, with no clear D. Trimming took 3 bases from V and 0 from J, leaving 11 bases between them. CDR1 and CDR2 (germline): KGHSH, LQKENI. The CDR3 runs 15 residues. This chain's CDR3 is CASSPPRAMNTEAFF. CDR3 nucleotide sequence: TGTGCCAGCTCACCGCCCAGAGCAATGAACACTGAAGCTTTCTTT.

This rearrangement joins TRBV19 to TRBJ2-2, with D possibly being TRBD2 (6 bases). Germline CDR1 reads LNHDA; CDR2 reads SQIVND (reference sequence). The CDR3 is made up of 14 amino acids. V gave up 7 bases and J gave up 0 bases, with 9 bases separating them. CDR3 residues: CASNAGSNTGELFF. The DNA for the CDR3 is TGTGCCAGTAATGCGGGGTCGAACACCGGGGAGCTGTTTTTT.

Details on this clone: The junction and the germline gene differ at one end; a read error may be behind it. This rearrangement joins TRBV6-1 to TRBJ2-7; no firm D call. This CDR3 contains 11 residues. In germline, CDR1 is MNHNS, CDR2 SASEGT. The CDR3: CASSELKETHF. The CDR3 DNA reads TGTGCCAGCAGTGAGTTGAAGGAGACCCACTTC.

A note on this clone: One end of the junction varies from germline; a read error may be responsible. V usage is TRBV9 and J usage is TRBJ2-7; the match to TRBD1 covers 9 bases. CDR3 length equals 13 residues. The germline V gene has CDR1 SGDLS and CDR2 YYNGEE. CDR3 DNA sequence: TGTGCCAGCAGCGCCAGGGGCCGGGACAGGGAGCACTTC. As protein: CASSARGRDREHF.

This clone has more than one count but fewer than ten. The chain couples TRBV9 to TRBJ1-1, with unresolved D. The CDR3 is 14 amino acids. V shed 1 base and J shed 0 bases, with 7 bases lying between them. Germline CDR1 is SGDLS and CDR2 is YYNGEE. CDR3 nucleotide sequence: TGTGCCAGCAGCGTATCAGCCCTGAACACTGAAGCTTTCTTT. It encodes CASSVSALNTEAFF.

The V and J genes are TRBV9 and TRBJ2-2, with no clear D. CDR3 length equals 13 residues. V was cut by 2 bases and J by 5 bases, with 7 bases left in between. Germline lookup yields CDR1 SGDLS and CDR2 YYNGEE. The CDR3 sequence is CASSVLGTGELFF. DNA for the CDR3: TGTGCCAGCAGCGTCTTAGGGACCGGGGAGCTGTTTTTT.

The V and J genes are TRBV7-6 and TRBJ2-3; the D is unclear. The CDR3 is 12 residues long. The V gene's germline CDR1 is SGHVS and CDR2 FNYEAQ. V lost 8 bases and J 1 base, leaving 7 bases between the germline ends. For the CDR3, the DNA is TGTGCCAGCGGTCGGGGCACAGATACGCAGTATTTT. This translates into CASGRGTDTQYF.

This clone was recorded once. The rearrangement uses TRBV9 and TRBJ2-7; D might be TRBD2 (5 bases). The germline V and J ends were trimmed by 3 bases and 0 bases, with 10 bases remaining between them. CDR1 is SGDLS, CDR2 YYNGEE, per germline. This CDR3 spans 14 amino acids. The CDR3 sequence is CASSEGAASYEQYF. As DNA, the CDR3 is TGTGCCAGCAGCGAAGGAGCGGCCTCCTACGAGCAGTACTTC.

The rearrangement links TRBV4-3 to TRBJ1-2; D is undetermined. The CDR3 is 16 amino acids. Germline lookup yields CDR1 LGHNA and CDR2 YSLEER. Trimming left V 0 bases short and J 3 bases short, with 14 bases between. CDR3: CASSQDFQSWDYGYTF. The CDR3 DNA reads TGCGCCAGCAGCCAAGATTTTCAGTCCTGGGACTATGGCTACACCTTC.